Sequencing of this T cell receptor beta chain was carried out in a study of T-cell memory formation after mild COVID-19. After 5'RACE with constant-segment primers, TCR alpha and TCR beta cDNA libraries carrying sample barcodes and UMIs were obtained. TCRdb fed the 5' RACE reads into MiXCR, producing one record per CDR3 protein. There are fewer than 650,000 distinct CDR3 sequences in the sample; roughly 17% occur only once, and about 8.1% lies in the top ten. Germline V gives CDR1 SEHNR, CDR2 FQNEAQ (reference sequence). J gave up 3 bases and V 5 bases, and 7 bases lay outside the gene matches. The CDR3 has 14 amino acids.

This TCR came from an adult woman who had mild COVID-19 (a few samples of this study predate the infection). Cell type and time point are not known. This chain joins TRBV7-9 and TRBJ2-7, with 7 bases identical to TRBD1. The sample comprised PBMCs or a T cell subset sorted from them (not recorded which). The CDR3 protein is CASSPGTANYEQYF. In DNA, the CDR3 is TGTGCCAGCAGCCCCGGGACAGCAAACTACGAGCAGTACTTC.